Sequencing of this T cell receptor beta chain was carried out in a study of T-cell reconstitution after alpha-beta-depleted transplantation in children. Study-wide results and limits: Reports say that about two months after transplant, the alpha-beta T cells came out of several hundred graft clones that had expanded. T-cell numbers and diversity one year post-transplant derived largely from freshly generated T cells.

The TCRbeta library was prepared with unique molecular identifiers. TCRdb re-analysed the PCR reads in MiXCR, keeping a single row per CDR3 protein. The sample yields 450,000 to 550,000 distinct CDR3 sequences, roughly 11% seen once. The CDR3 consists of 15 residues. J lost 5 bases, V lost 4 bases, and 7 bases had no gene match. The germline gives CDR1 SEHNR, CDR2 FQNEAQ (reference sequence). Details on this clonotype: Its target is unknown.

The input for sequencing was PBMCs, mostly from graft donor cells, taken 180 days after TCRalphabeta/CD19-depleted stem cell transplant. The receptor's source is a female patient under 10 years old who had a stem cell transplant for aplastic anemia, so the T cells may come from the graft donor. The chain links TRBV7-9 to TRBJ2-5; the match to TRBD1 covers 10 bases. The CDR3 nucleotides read TGTGCCAGCAGCTCCGACAGGGGGCGCCAGGAGACCCAGTACTTC. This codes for CASSSDRGRQETQYF.